One sample yielded the 5 T cell receptor beta chains listed below, sequenced in a study of radiotherapy plus CTLA-4 blockade in lung cancer. Clones were sequenced by immunoSEQ multiplex PCR, and TCRdb holds only the in-frame ones, with some missing. The sample has 75,000 to 95,000 clones, around 72% seen once; the top ten hold about 14%. Source: peripheral blood, taken from a patient treated with radiotherapy plus ipilimumab. The receptor source for this set is a human donor with non-small cell lung cancer that progressed on radiotherapy plus ipilimumab.

This chain uses TRBV5-1 with TRBJ2-7; D may be TRBD2 (7 bases). V lost 2 bases, J lost 3 bases, and 18 bases lay in between. Germline V CDR1 and CDR2: SGHRS, YFSETQ. The CDR3 sequence is 16 residues long. This CDR3 is CASSLSTGGTVYEQYF. The CDR3 nucleotides are TGCGCCAGCAGCTTATCGACGGGGGGCACGGTCTACGAGCAGTACTTC.

The V call is TRBV7-9, the J call TRBJ1-2, with 9 bases fitting TRBD1. The V and J ends lost 2 bases and 6 bases, in that order; junction bases with no gene match: 4. The CDR3 has 14 amino acids. CDR1 SEHNR and CDR2 FQNEAQ come from the germline V gene (reference sequence). This CDR3 is CASSLTGGADGYTF. The CDR3 DNA is TGTGCCAGCAGCTTAACAGGGGGCGCCGATGGCTACACCTTC.

The J gene is TRBJ2-3, the V gene TRBV4-3; 10 bases agree with TRBD2. J lost 2 bases, V lost 1 base, and 3 bases had no gene match. The CDR3 sequence is 16 residues long. Germline V gives CDR1 LGHNA, CDR2 YSLEER. The CDR3 loop is CASSQALAGDTDTQYF. The CDR3 nucleotides are TGCGCCAGCAGCCAAGCGCTAGCGGGGGACACAGATACGCAGTATTTT.

V usage is TRBV25-1 and J usage is TRBJ1-2; weak D call: TRBD1 (5 bases). The CDR3 extends over 15 amino acids. V was cut by 1 base and J by 5 bases, with 14 bases left in between. Looked up from germline, CDR1 is MGHDK and CDR2 is SYGVNS. CDR3 sequence: CASSESGTALYGYTF. In DNA, the CDR3 is TGTGCCAGCAGTGAATCCGGGACGGCCCTTTATGGCTACACCTTC.

This rearrangement joins TRBV7-2 to TRBJ1-1; possible D gene TRBD1, 5 bases. The CDR3 loop spans 13 amino acids. Looked up from germline, CDR1 is SGHTA and CDR2 is FQGNSA. V was shortened by 1 base and J by 7 bases, with 10 bases between the two germline ends. CDR3 sequence (DNA): TGTGCCAGCAGCTTAGTTAGGGGTGGTGAAGCTTTCTTT. This gives the protein CASSLVRGGEAFF.